This TCR beta chain was captured in a study of PD-L1 blockade in urothelial cancer. Sequenced by immunoSEQ multiplex PCR; TCRdb stores in-frame clones only, minus some. The repertoire holds about 120,000 clones, around 93% seen once, with less than 4.5% in the top ten. Time point specified: peripheral blood 6 weeks after treatment start. Sample: PBMCs, taken around atezolizumab (anti-PD-L1) treatment. The TCR comes from a man aged 60 to 69 with urothelial cancer.

The CDR3 DNA reads TGTGCCAGCAGCTCTGGCCCGGCAGGATACAATGAGCAGTTCTTC. Amino acids: CASSSGPAGYNEQFF. The chain recombines TRBV5-4 with TRBJ2-1; D gene unclear. The V end was cut by 3 bases, the J end by 4 bases, with 14 bases between. From germline, CDR1 is SGHNT and CDR2 YYREEE (reference sequence). This CDR3 comprises 15 residues.